This T cell receptor (beta chain) is drawn from a study of early stage breast cancer tumors. Study information: Of approximately 16 invasive breast tumors, about a dozen were hormone receptor-positive, HER2-negative. Invasive lobular carcinomas made up four of 12 ER+/PR+/HER2- tumors. Study-wide results and caveats: In about 90% of the 16 patients, blood comparison separated tumor from normal breast. Commonly generated sequences made up most enriched TCRB sequences shared between patients.

As regards this clone: Its antigen is not known.

The protocol was immunoSEQ multiplex PCR, while the TCRdb copy is restricted to in-frame clones and leaves out a portion. Among 25,000 to 35,000 clones, roughly four fifths were seen once, and the ten largest hold 4.7%. The V gene's germline CDR1 is SGHDT and CDR2 YYEEEE. V dropped 1 base and J dropped 8; count of bases not matched to a gene: 14. The CDR3 covers 18 residues. The receptor was derived from a person in their 40s with breast cancer. The specimen was blood. The rearrangement uses TRBV5-6 and TRBJ2-1; TRBD2 agrees at 11 bases. CDR3 coding DNA: TGTGCCAGCAGCTTGACTGTGGTACTAGCGGGAGTGGTAGATGAGCAGTTCTTC. Its protein product is CASSLTVVLAGVVDEQFF.